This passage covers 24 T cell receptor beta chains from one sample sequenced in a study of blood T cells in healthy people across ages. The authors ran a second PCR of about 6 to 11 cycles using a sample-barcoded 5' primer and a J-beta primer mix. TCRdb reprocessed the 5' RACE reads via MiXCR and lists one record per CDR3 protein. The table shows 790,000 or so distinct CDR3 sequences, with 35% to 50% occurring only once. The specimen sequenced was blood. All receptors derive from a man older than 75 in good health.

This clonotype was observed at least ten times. CDR3 DNA sequence: TGCAGCGTTGCCGGGACTAGCGGGATTGAGCAGTTCTTC. It specifies CSVAGTSGIEQFF. The genes are TRBV29-1 and TRBJ2-1; 13 bases align to TRBD2. Germline V CDR1 and CDR2: SQVTM, ANQGSEA. V shed 4 bases, J shed 9 bases, and the junction held 3 bases outside the gene matches. CDR3 length equals 13 residues.

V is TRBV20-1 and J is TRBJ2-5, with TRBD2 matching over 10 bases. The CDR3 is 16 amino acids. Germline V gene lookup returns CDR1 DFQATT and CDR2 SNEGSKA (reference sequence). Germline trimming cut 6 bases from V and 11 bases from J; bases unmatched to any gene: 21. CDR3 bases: TGCAGTGCACCAAAGGGGGCTAGCGGGAGATACAATGAGCAGTACTTC. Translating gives CSAPKGASGRYNEQYF.

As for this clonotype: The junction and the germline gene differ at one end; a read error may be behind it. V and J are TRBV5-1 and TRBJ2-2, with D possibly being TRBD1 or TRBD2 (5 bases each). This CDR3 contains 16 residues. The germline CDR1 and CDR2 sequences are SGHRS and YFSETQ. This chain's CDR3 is CASSGTYSAGTGELFF. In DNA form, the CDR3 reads TGCGCCAGCAGCGGGACGTATTCGGCGGGCACCGGGGAACTGTTTTTT. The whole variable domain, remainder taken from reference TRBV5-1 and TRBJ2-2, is KAGVTQTPRYLIKTRGQQVTLSCSPISGHRSVSWYQQTPGQGLQFLFEYFSETQRNKGNFPGRFSGRQFSNSRSEMNVSTLELGDSALYLCASSGTYSAGTGELFFGEGSRLTVL.

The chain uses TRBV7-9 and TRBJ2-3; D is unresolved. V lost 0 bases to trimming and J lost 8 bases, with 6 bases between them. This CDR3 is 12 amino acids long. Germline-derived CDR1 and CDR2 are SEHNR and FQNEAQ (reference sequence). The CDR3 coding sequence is TGTGCCAGCAGCTTAGCTCTGGGTACGCAGTATTTT. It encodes CASSLALGTQYF.

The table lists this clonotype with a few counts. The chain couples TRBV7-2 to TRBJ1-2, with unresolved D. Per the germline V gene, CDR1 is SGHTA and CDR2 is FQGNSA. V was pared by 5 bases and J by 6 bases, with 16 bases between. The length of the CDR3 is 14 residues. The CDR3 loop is CASSGRAGSHGYTF. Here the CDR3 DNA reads TGTGCCAGCAGCGGGCGGGCCGGGTCGCATGGCTACACCTTC.

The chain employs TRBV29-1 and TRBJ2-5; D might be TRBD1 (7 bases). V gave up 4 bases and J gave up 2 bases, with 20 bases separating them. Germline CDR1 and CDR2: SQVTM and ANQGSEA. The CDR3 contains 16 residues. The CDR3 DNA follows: TGCAGCGTTGGGGGCTTGGCAGGGGGGCTTCAAGAGACCCAGTACTTC. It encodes CSVGGLAGGLQETQYF. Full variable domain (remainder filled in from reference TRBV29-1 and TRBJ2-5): SAVISQKPSRDICQRGTSLTIQCQVDSQVTMMFWYRQQPGQSLTLIATANQGSEATYESGFVIDKFPISRPNLTFSTLTVSNMSPEDSSIYLCSVGGLAGGLQETQYFGPGTRLLVL.

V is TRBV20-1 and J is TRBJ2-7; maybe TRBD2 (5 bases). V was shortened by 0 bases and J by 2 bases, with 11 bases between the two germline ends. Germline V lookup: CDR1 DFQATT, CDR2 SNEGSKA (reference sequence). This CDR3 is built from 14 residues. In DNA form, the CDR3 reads TGCAGTGCTAGAGATCTAGCTAGAACCTACGAGCAGTACTTC. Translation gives CSARDLARTYEQYF.

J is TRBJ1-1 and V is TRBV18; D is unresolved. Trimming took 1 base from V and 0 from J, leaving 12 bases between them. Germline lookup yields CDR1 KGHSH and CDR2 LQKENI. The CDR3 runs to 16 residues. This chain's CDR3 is CASSPRSESMNTEAFF. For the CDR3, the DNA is TGTGCCAGCTCACCACGGTCGGAGTCCATGAACACTGAAGCTTTCTTT.

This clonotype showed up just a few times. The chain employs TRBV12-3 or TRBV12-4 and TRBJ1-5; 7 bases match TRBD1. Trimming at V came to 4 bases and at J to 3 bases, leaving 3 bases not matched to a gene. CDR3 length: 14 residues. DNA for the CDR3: TGTGCCAGCAGTTCCGGGACAGTCAATCAGCCCCAGCATTTT. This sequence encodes CASSSGTVNQPQHF.

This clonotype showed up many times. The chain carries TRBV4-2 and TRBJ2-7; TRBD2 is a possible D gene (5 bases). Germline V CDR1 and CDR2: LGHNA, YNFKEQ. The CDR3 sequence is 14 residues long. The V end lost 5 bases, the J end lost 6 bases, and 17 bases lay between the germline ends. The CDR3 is CASSSGKVRGEQYF. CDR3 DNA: TGTGCCAGCAGCTCCGGGAAAGTCCGAGGCGAGCAGTACTTC.

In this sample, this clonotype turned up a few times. DNA of the CDR3: TGCAGTGCTAGATTGTTTAATAACTATGGCTACACCTTC. Protein: CSARLFNNYGYTF. The chain uses TRBV20-1 and TRBJ1-2; D call uncertain. The CDR3 runs to 13 residues. The V end lost 2 bases, the J end lost 1 base, and 8 bases lay between the germline ends. The germline gives CDR1 DFQATT, CDR2 SNEGSKA (reference sequence).

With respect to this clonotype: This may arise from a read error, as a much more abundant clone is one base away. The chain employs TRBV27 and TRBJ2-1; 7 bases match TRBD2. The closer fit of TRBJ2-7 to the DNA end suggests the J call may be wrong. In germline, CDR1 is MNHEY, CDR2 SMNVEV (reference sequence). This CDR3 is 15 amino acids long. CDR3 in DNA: TGTGCCAGCAGGTCCCTAGCGGAGAACTACAATGAGCAGTACTTC. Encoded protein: CASRSLAENYNEQYF.

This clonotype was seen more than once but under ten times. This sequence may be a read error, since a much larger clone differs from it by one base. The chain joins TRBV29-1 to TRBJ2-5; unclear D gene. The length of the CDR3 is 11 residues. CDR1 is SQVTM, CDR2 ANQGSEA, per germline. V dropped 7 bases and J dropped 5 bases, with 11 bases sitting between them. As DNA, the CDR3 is TGCAGCGGAGCTGGGCGGGAGACCCAGTACTTC. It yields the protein CSGAGRETQYF.

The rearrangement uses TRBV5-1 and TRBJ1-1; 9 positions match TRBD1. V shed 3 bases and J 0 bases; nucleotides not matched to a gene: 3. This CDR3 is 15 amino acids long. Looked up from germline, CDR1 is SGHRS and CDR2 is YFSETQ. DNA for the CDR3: TGCGCCAGCAGCTCGACAGGGGGTTTGAACACTGAAGCTTTCTTT. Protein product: CASSSTGGLNTEAFF.

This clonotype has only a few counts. CDR3 amino acids: CASSGRDTSYEQYF. CDR3 DNA sequence: TGTGCCAGCAGTGGCCGGGACACCTCCTACGAGCAGTACTTC. This chain links TRBV27 with TRBJ2-7; D is possibly TRBD1 (6 bases). This CDR3 has 14 residues. Germline assignment: CDR1 MNHEY and CDR2 SMNVEV (reference sequence). The V gene lost 5 bases and the J gene lost 0 bases, with 11 bases spanning the gap.

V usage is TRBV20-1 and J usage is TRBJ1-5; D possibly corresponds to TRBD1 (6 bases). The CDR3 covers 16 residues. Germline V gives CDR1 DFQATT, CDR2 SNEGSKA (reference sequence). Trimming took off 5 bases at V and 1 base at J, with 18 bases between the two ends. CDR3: CSALPGRGASNQPQHF. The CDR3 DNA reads TGCAGTGCTCTACCTGGGCGGGGGGCAAGCAATCAGCCCCAGCATTTT.

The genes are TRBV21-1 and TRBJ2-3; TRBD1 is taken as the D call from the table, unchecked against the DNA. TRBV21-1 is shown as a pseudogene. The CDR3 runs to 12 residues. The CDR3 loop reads CASTHRGDTQYF. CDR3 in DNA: TGTGCCAGCACCCACAGGGGAGATACGCAGTATTTT.

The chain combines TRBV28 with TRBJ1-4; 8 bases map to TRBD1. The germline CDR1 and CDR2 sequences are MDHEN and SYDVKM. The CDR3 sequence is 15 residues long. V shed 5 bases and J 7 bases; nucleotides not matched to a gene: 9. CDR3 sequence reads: CASSRQGRLGEKLFF. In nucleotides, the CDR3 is TGTGCCAGCAGTCGACAGGGGAGGCTTGGTGAAAAACTGTTTTTT. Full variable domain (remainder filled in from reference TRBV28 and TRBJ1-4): DVKVTQSSRYLVKRTGEKVFLECVQDMDHENMFWYRQDPGLGLRLIYFSYDVKMKEKGDIPEGYSVSREKKERFSLILESASTNQTSMYLCASSRQGRLGEKLFFGSGTQLSVL.

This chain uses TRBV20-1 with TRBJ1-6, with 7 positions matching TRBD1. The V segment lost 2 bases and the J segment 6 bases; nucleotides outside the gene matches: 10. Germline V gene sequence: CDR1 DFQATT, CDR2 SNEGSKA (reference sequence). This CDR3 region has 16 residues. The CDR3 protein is CSARSRQGKGNSPLHF. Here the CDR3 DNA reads TGCAGTGCTAGATCAAGACAGGGCAAGGGTAATTCACCCCTCCACTTT.

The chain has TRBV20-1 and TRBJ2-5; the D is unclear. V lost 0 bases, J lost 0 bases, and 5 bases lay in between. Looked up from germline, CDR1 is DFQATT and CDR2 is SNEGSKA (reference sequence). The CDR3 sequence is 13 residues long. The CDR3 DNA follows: TGCAGTGCTAGAGAACTTCACCAAGAGACCCAGTACTTC. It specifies CSARELHQETQYF.

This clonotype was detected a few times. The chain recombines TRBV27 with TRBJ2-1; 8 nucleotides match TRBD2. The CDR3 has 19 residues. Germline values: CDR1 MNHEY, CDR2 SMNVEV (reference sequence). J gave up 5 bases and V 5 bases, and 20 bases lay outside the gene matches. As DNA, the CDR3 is TGTGCCAGCAGTCAACGCTTACTTAATCTAGCGGGCGCGGACAATGAGCAGTTCTTC. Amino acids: CASSQRLLNLAGADNEQFF.

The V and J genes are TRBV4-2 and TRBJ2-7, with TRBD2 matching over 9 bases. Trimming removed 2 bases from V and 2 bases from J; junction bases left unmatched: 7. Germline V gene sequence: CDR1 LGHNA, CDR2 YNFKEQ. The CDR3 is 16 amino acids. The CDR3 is CASSQIAGAPAYEQYF. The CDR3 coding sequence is TGTGCCAGCAGCCAAATAGCGGGAGCACCCGCCTACGAGCAGTACTTC.

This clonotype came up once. CDR3 sequence: CASSRSRTGGTDTQYF. DNA for the CDR3: TGTGCCAGCAGCCGGAGCAGAACAGGCGGTACAGATACGCAGTATTTT. This chain connects TRBV11-3 to TRBJ2-3; the D gene is possibly TRBD1 (5 bases). This CDR3 is 16 amino acids long. The germline V gene encodes CDR1 SGHNT and CDR2 YENEEA. The germline V and J ends were trimmed by 5 bases and 3 bases, with 18 bases remaining between them. The variable domain in full, with the rest retrieved from reference TRBV11-3 and TRBJ2-3, is EAGVVQSPRYKIIEKKQPVAFWCNPISGHNTLYWYLQNLGQGPELLIRYENEEAVDDSQLPKDRFSAERLKGVDSTLKIQPAELGDSAVYLCASSRSRTGGTDTQYFGPGTRLTVL.

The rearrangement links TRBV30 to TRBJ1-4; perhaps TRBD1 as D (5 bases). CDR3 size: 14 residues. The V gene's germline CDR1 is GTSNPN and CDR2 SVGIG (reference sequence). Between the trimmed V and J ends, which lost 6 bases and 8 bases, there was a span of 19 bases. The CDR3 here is CACPAGPTAEKLFF. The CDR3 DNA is TGTGCCTGCCCGGCAGGCCCGACAGCGGAAAAACTGTTTTTT.